This is a list of T cell receptor beta chains from one sample in a study of cytomegalovirus exposure and HLA in healthy donors. Generated by immunoSEQ multiplex PCR, the TCRdb table keeps only in-frame clones and is missing some. The table has over 200,000 clones, about 81% seen once. The sequenced sample was PBMCs. Receptors originate from a man aged 35 to 55 in good health and CMV-seropositive. Each CDR3 is given with its conserved first and last residue. Fields, in order: D gene, J gene, V gene, clone size, CDR3 protein, CDR3 DNA. A D gene is named only where the DNA matches it firmly. Only part of the rows carry a size: once, few, many, or a class if the clone is expanded.

. TRBJ1-1 TRBV5-6 few CASSSPGNTEAFF TGTGCCAGCAGCTCCCCGGGGAACACTGAAGCTTTCTTT
. TRBJ2-7 TRBV6-6 . CASSDPGGKDYEQYF TGTGCCAGCAGTGACCCAGGAGGCAAGGACTACGAGCAGTACTTC
TRBD1 TRBJ1-3 TRBV5-4 . CASSLARGQGNTIYF TGTGCCAGCAGCTTGGCGAGGGGGCAAGGAAACACCATATATTTT
. TRBJ2-3 TRBV25-1 . CASEGGRGPTDTQYF TGTGCCAGCGAAGGGGGGAGGGGACCCACAGATACGCAGTATTTT
TRBD2 TRBJ2-7 TRBV29-1 . CSVQLAGGTYEQYF TGCAGCGTTCAACTAGCGGGAGGGACCTACGAGCAGTACTTC
. TRBJ2-7 TRBV2 . CASSATGISSYEQYF TGTGCCAGCAGTGCCACAGGCATTAGCTCCTACGAGCAGTACTTC
. TRBJ1-1 TRBV5-8 few CASSLAGGSNTEAFF TGTGCCAGCAGCTTGGCGGGGGGCAGTAACACTGAAGCTTTCTTT
TRBD2 TRBJ2-5 TRBV7-6 . CASSLRTSGEETQYF TGTGCCAGCAGCTTGCGGACTAGCGGGGAAGAGACCCAGTACTTC
. TRBJ2-3 TRBV12-5 . CASGLGGSTDTQYF TGTGCTAGTGGTTTAGGCGGTAGCACAGATACGCAGTATTTT
. TRBJ2-1 TRBV29-1 . CSGHKSHNEQFF TGCAGCGGCCACAAGTCCCACAATGAGCAGTTCTTC
TRBD2 TRBJ2-1 TRBV29-1 . CSVRIAGGPSEQFF TGCAGCGTGAGGATAGCGGGAGGGCCTAGTGAGCAGTTCTTC
TRBD1 TRBJ2-2 TRBV2 once CASSEPRDRATNTGELFF TGTGCCAGCAGTGAACCGAGGGACAGGGCCACGAACACCGGGGAGCTGTTTTTT
TRBD1 TRBJ1-4 TRBV30 . CAWSVRGRGTGVNEKLFF TGTGCCTGGAGTGTAAGAGGCAGAGGGACAGGGGTAAATGAAAAACTGTTTTTT
. TRBJ1-1 TRBV11-2 . CASSLAIRAGPFVDTEAFF TGTGCCAGCAGCTTAGCGATACGGGCAGGGCCATTCGTCGACACTGAAGCTTTCTTT
. TRBJ2-1 TRBV11-2 . CASSLRGQVGYNEQFF TGTGCCAGCAGCTTAAGAGGGCAGGTAGGCTACAATGAGCAGTTCTTC
TRBD1 TRBJ2-3 TRBV5-6 . CASSFGQGATDTQYF TGTGCCAGCAGCTTCGGACAGGGGGCCACAGATACGCAGTATTTT
TRBD1 TRBJ1-2 TRBV19 . CASTWGTGELGYTF TGTGCCAGTACTTGGGGGACAGGGGAACTTGGCTACACCTTC
. TRBJ2-1 TRBV7-2 . CASSLRDSYNEQFF TGTGCCAGCAGCCTTCGGGACTCCTACAATGAGCAGTTCTTC
. TRBJ1-2 TRBV15 . CATTSTGLGNYGYTF TGTGCCACCACCTCGACCGGACTTGGTAACTATGGCTACACCTTC
. TRBJ2-2 TRBV5-1 . CASTVSYSGAPGELFF TGCGCCAGCACCGTATCTTACTCAGGGGCCCCCGGGGAGCTGTTTTTT
TRBD1 TRBJ1-1 TRBV19 . CASSIDGQGNEAFF TGTGCCAGTAGTATAGATGGACAGGGTAATGAAGCTTTCTTT
TRBD2 TRBJ2-7 TRBV6-5 once CASSYRASGSLYEQYF TGTGCCAGCAGTTACCGGGCTAGCGGGAGCCTCTACGAGCAGTACTTC
. TRBJ2-1 TRBV7-3 . CASSLYPGSRNEQFF TGTGCCAGCAGCTTATATCCAGGGTCGCGGAATGAGCAGTTCTTC
TRBD2 TRBJ2-1 TRBV5-1 . CASSPLKTSGNNEQFF TGCGCCAGCAGCCCCCTAAAGACTAGCGGCAACAATGAGCAGTTCTTC
TRBD1 TRBJ1-2 TRBV5-1 . CASSYTGGLGYTF TGCGCCAGCAGCTATACAGGGGGCTTGGGCTACACCTTC
TRBD2 TRBJ2-5 TRBV7-6 . CASSLRLAGEETQYF TGTGCCAGCAGCTTAAGACTAGCGGGAGAAGAGACCCAGTACTTC
TRBD2 TRBJ2-1 TRBV4-2 . CASSQDRWATSGTFYNEQFF TGTGCCAGCAGCCAAGATCGTTGGGCGACTAGCGGCACCTTCTACAATGAGCAGTTCTTC
. TRBJ2-1 TRBV6-5 . CASSYQLGLVQFF TGTGCCAGCAGTTACCAACTAGGTCTAGTGCAGTTCTTC
. TRBJ2-5 TRBV9 . CASSVADEGETQYF TGTGCCAGCAGCGTAGCTGACGAGGGAGAGACCCAGTACTTC
TRBD1 TRBJ1-2 TRBV30 . CAWQSGTGGADGYTF TGTGCCTGGCAATCCGGGACAGGGGGCGCTGATGGCTACACCTTC
. TRBJ2-1 TRBV7-3 few CASSLNTGQRAEQFF TGTGCCAGCAGCTTAAACACAGGTCAGCGAGCTGAGCAGTTCTTC
TRBD1 TRBJ1-2 TRBV5-1 . CASSPKRTGVNYGYTF TGCGCCAGCAGCCCGAAACGGACAGGGGTTAACTATGGCTACACCTTC
TRBD2 TRBJ2-3 TRBV7-9 . CASSLGLERTDTQYF TGTGCCAGCAGCTTGGGACTAGAGCGCACAGATACGCAGTATTTT
TRBD2 TRBJ2-7 TRBV7-8 . CASSSVLAGGREQYF TGTGCCAGCAGCTCCGTCCTGGCGGGAGGTCGCGAGCAGTACTTC
TRBD1 TRBJ1-1 TRBV7-9 . CASSPGQGPGNTEAFF TGTGCCAGCAGCCCCGGACAGGGGCCAGGGAACACTGAAGCTTTCTTT
TRBD2 TRBJ2-1 TRBV7-8 . CASSWTSGSYNEQFF TGTGCCAGCAGCTGGACTAGCGGGAGCTACAATGAGCAGTTCTTC